The T cell receptor beta chain under discussion was sequenced for a study of cytomegalovirus exposure and HLA in healthy donors. A multiplex PCR was run with 60 Vbeta primers and 13 Jbeta primers. Using immunoSEQ multiplex PCR, the repertoire was profiled, and TCRdb retains in-frame clones only, with some absent. The sample yields approximately 110,000 clones, approximately 78% seen once. With respect to this clone: The antigen is not known.

Overall study findings and caveats: Analysis performed later found roughly 17,000 TCR beta sequences associated with HLA alleles at 0.05 false discovery rate.

Germline assignment: CDR1 KGHSH and CDR2 LQKENI. CDR3 size: 15 residues. V was shortened by 3 bases and J by 3 bases, with 14 bases between the two germline ends. Sequenced: PBMCs. The V and J genes are TRBV18 and TRBJ1-1; perhaps TRBD1 as D (6 bases). This TCR was recovered from a woman in her thirties or forties in good health and CMV-seropositive. The CDR3 nucleotides read TGTGCCAGCTCACCCCCGAGCAGGGGTGACACTGAAGCTTTCTTT. Its protein is CASSPPSRGDTEAFF.